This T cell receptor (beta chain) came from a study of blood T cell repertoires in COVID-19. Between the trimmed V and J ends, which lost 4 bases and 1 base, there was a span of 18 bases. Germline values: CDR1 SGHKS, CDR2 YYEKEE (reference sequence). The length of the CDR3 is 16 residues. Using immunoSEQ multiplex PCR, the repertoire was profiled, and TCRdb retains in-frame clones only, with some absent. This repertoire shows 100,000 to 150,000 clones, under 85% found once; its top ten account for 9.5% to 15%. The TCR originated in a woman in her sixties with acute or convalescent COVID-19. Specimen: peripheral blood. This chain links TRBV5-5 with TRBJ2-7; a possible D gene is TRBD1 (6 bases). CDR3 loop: CASSPQGIFGSYEQYF. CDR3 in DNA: TGTGCCAGCAGCCCGCAGGGGATTTTTGGGTCCTACGAGCAGTACTTC. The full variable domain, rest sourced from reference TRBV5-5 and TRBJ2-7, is DAGVTQSPTHLIKTRGQQVTLRCSPISGHKSVSWYQQVLGQGPQFIFQYYEKEERGRGNFPDRFSARQFPNYSSELNVNALLLGDSALYLCASSPQGIFGSYEQYFGPGTRLTVT.